These 6 T cell receptor beta chains were all obtained from the same sample, sequenced in a study of blood T cell repertoires in COVID-19. Generated by immunoSEQ multiplex PCR, the TCRdb table keeps only in-frame clones and is missing some. Here the sample spans about 300,000 clones, approximately 81% being singletons. The sequencing sample was made of PBMCs or T cells enriched from blood (not recorded which). The receptors derive from a woman in her forties or fifties who had recovered from COVID-19.

CDR3 sequence (DNA): TGTGCCAGCAGCATACAGGGGATCAACTATGGCTACACCTTC. It codes for CASSIQGINYGYTF. The chain uses TRBV7-2 and TRBJ1-2; 7 bases line up with TRBD1. The CDR3 has 14 residues. Looked up from germline, CDR1 is SGHTA and CDR2 is FQGNSA. V trimming: 5 bases; J trimming: 2 bases; junction bases outside the gene matches: 5.

V usage is TRBV4-1 and J usage is TRBJ2-3; a weak D match, TRBD1 (5 bases). Germline lookup yields CDR1 MGHRA and CDR2 YSYEKL. This CDR3 comprises 19 residues. The ends were cut back, 0 bases at V and 0 bases at J, with 19 bases in the middle. The DNA for the CDR3 is TGCGCCAGCAGCCAAGATCGGCAGGGTGGGGCGGTGAGCACAGATACGCAGTATTTT. This translates into CASSQDRQGGAVSTDTQYF.

The rearrangement uses TRBV6-6 and TRBJ1-1; 9 positions match TRBD1. CDR1 and CDR2 (germline): MNHNY, SVGAGI (reference sequence). CDR3 length: 15 amino acids. J was trimmed by 1 base and V by 5 bases; bases with no gene match: 5. This chain's CDR3 is CASSPSDRGNTEAFF. The CDR3, as DNA: TGTGCCAGCAGTCCCTCGGACAGGGGGAACACTGAAGCTTTCTTT.

The chain couples TRBV18 to TRBJ1-1; D unresolved. There are 15 residues in the CDR3. In germline, CDR1 is KGHSH, CDR2 LQKENI. V dropped 3 bases and J dropped 0 bases, with 11 bases sitting between them. The CDR3 loop is CASSPSGRVNTEAFF. The DNA for the CDR3 is TGTGCCAGCTCACCCTCGGGAAGGGTGAACACTGAAGCTTTCTTT.

This clone is a singleton in its sample. The chain has TRBV27 and TRBJ1-2; D possibly corresponds to TRBD1 (6 bases). This CDR3 is 17 amino acids long. Deletions cut 6 bases from V and 3 bases from J, with 23 bases between. Per the germline V gene, CDR1 is MNHEY and CDR2 is SMNVEV (reference sequence). CDR3 in amino acids: CASSQLGGGPGDYGYTF. The CDR3 coding sequence is TGTGCCAGCAGCCAACTGGGCGGGGGGCCCGGGGACTATGGCTACACCTTC.

The V and J genes are TRBV10-2 and TRBJ1-2, with D possibly being TRBD1 (5 bases). The CDR3 consists of 16 residues. Per germline, CDR1 WSHSY and CDR2 SAAADI. The V end was cut by 0 bases, the J end by 4 bases, with 15 bases between. CDR3 bases: TGCGCCAGCAGTGAGTCGATCAGGGAAGTCGGCTATGGCTACACCTTC. Its translation: CASSESIREVGYGYTF.